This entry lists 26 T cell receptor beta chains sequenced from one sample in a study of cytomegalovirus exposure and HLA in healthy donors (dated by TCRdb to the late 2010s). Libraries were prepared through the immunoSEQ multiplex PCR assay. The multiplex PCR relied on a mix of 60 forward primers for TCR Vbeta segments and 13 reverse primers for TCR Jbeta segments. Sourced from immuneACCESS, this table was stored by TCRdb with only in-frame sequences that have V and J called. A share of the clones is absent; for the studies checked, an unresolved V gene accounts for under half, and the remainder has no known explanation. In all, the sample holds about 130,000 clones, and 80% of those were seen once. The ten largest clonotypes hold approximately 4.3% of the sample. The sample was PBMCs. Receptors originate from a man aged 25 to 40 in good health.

The CDR3 coding sequence is TGTGCCAGCAGCATATGGAGGGGGCTGGTTCCCGGGGAGCTGTTTTTT. Amino acids: CASSIWRGLVPGELFF. The chain links TRBV5-5 to TRBJ2-2; maybe TRBD1 (7 bases). Germline CDR1 and CDR2: SGHKS and YYEKEE (reference sequence). The V end lost 4 bases, the J end lost 6 bases, and 19 bases lay between the germline ends. This CDR3 has 16 residues.

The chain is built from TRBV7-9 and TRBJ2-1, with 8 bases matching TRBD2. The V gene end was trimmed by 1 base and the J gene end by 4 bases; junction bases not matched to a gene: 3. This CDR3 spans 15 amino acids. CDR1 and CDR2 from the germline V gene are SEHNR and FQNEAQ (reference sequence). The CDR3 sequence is CASSLGAGGYNEQFF. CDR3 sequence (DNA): TGTGCCAGCAGCTTAGGTGCGGGGGGATACAATGAGCAGTTCTTC. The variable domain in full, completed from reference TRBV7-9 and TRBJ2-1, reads DTGVSQNPRHKITKRGQNVTFRCDPISEHNRLYWYRQTLGQGPEFLTYFQNEAQLEKSRLLSDRFSAERPKGSFSTLEIQRTEQGDSAMYLCASSLGAGGYNEQFFGPGTRLTVL.

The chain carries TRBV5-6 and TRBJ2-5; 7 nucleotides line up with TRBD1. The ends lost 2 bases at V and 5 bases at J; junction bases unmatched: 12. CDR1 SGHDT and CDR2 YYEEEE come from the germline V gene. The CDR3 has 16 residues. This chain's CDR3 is CASSFGTEIYLETQYF. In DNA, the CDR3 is TGTGCCAGCAGCTTTGGGACAGAGATTTATTTGGAGACCCAGTACTTC.

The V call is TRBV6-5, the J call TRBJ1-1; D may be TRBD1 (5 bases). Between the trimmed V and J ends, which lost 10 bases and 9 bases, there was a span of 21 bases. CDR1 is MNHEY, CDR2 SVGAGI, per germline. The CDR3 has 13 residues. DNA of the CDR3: TGTGCCACCCACCAAGGGGCAGGGAAGAAAGCTTTCTTT. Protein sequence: CATHQGAGKKAFF.

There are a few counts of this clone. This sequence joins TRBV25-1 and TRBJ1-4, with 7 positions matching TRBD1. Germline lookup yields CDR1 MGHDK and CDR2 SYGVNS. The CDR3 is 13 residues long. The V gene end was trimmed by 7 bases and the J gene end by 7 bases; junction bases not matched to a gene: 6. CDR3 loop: CASNRQGGEKLFF. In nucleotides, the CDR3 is TGTGCCAGCAACCGACAGGGAGGTGAAAAACTGTTTTTT.

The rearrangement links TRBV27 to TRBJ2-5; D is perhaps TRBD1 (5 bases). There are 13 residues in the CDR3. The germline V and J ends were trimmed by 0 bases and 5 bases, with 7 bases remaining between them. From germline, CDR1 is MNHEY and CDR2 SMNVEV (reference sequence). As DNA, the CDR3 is TGTGCCAGCAGTTTATCTAGGGGTGAGACCCAGTACTTC. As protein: CASSLSRGETQYF.

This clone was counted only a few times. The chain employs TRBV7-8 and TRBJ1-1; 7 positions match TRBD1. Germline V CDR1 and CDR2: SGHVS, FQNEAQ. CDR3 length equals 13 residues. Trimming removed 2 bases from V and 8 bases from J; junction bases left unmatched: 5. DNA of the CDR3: TGTGCCAGCAGCTTAAACAGGGGTCGGGAAGCTTTCTTT. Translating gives CASSLNRGREAFF.

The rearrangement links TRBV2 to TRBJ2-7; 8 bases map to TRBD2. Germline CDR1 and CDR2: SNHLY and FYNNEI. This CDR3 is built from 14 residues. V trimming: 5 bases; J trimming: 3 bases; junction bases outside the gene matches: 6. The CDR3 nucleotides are TGTGCCAGCAGTCGGTTAGCGGGAAACTACGAGCAGTACTTC. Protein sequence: CASSRLAGNYEQYF. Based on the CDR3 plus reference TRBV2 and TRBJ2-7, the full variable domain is EPEVTQTPSHQVTQMGQEVILRCVPISNHLYFYWYRQILGQKVEFLVSFYNNEISEKSEIFDDQFSVERPDGSNFTLKIRSTKLEDSAMYFCASSRLAGNYEQYFGPGTRLTVT.

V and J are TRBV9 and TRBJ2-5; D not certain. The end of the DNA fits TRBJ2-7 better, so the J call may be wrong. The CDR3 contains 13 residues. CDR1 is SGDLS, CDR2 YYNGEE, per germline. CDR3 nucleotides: TGTGCCAGCAGCGTAGATCCCTCCTACGAGCAGTACTTC. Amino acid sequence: CASSVDPSYEQYF.

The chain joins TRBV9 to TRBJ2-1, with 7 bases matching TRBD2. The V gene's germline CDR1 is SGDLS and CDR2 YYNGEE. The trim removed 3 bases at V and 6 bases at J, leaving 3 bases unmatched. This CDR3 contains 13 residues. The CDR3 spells CASSAPSGNEQFF. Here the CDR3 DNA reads TGTGCCAGCAGCGCCCCTAGCGGCAATGAGCAGTTCTTC.

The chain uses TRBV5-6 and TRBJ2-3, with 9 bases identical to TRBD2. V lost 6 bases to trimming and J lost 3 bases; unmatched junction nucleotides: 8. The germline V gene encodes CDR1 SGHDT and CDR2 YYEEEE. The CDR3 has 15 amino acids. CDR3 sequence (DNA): TGTGCCAGCACCACAGGACTAGCGAAAACAGATACGCAGTATTTT. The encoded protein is CASTTGLAKTDTQYF. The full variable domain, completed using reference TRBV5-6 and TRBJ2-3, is DAGVTQSPTHLIKTRGQQVTLRCSPKSGHDTVSWYQQALGQGPQFIFQYYEEEERQRGNFPDRFSGHQFPNYSSELNVNALLLGDSALYLCASTTGLAKTDTQYFGPGTRLTVL.

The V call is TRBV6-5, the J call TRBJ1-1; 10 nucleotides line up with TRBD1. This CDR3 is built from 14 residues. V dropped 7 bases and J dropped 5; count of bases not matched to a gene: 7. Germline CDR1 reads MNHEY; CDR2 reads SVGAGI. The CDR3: CASNLGQGITEAFF. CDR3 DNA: TGTGCCAGCAACCTGGGACAGGGGATAACTGAAGCTTTCTTT.

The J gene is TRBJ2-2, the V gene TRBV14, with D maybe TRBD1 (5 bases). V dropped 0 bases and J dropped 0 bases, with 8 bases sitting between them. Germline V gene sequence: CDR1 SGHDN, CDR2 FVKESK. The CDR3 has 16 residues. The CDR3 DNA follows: TGTGCCAGCAGCCAAGAGGGCAGGGCGAACACCGGGGAGCTGTTTTTT. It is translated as CASSQEGRANTGELFF.

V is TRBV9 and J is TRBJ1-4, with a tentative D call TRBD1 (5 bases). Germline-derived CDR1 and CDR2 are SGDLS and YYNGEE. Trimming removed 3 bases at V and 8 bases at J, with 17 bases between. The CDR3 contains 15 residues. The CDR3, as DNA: TGTGCCAGCAGCGCGGGTGGGGCTGCGAAGGAAAAACTGTTTTTT. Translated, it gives CASSAGGAAKEKLFF. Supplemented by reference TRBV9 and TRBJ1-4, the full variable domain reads DSGVTQTPKHLITATGQRVTLRCSPRSGDLSVYWYQQSLDQGLQFLIQYYNGEERAKGNILERFSAQQFPDLHSELNLSSLELGDSALYFCASSAGGAAKEKLFFGSGTQLSVL.

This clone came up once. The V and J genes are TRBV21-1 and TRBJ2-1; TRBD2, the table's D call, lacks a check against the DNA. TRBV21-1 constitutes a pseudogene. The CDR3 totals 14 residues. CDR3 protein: CASSKLELSNEQFF. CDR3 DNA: TGTGCCAGCAGCAAATTAGAGTTGAGCAATGAGCAGTTCTTC.

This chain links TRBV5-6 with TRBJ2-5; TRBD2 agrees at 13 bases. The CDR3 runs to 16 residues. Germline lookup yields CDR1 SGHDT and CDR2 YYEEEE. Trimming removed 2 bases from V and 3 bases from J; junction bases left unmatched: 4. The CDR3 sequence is CASSLLAGGPKETQYF. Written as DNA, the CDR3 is TGTGCCAGCAGCTTACTAGCGGGAGGGCCAAAAGAGACCCAGTACTTC. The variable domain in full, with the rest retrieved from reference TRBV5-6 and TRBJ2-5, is DAGVTQSPTHLIKTRGQQVTLRCSPKSGHDTVSWYQQALGQGPQFIFQYYEEEERQRGNFPDRFSGHQFPNYSSELNVNALLLGDSALYLCASSLLAGGPKETQYFGPGTRLLVL.

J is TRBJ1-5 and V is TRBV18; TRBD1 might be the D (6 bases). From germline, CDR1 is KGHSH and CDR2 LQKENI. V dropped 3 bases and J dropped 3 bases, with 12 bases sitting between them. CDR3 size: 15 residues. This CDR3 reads CASSPTTGNNQPQHF. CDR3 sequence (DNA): TGTGCCAGCTCACCCACGACAGGCAACAATCAGCCCCAGCATTTT. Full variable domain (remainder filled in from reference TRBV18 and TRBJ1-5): NAGVMQNPRHLVRRRGQEARLRCSPMKGHSHVYWYRQLPEEGLKFMVYLQKENIIDESGMPKERFSAEFPKEGPSILRIQQVVRGDSAAYFCASSPTTGNNQPQHFGDGTRLSIL.

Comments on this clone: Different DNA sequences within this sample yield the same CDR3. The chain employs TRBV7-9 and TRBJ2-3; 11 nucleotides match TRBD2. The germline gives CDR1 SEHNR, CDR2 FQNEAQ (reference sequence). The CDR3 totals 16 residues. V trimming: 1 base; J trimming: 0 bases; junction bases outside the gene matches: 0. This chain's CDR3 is CASSLGLAGSTDTQYF. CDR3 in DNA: TGTGCCAGCAGCTTAGGACTAGCGGGGAGCACAGATACGCAGTATTTT.

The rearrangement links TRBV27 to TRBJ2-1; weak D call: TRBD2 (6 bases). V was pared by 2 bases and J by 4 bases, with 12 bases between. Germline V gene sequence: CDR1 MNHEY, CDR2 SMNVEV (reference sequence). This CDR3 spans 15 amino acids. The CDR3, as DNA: TGTGCCAGCAGTTTAGAGGGGACTCCTTACAATGAGCAGTTCTTC. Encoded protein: CASSLEGTPYNEQFF.

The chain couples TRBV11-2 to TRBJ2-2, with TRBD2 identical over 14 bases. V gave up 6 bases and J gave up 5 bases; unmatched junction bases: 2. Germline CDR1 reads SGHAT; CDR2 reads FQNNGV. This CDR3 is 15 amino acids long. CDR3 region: CASSRTSGRTGELFF. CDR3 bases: TGTGCCAGCAGTCGGACTAGCGGGAGGACCGGGGAGCTGTTTTTT.

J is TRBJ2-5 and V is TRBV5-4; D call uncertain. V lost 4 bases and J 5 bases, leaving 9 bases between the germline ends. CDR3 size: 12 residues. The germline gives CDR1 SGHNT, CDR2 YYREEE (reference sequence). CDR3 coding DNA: TGTGCCAGCAGCCTACCCGGGGAGACCCAGTACTTC. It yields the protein CASSLPGETQYF.

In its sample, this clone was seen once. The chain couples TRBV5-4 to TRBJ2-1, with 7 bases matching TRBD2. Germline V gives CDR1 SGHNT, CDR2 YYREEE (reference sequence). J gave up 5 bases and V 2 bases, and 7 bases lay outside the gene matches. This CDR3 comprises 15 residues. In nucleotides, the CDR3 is TGTGCCAGCAGCTTAAGCGGGACGGGAAACAATGAGCAGTTCTTC. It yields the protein CASSLSGTGNNEQFF. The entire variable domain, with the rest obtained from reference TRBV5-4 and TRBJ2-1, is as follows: ETGVTQSPTHLIKTRGQQVTLRCSSQSGHNTVSWYQQALGQGPQFIFQYYREEENGRGNFPPRFSGLQFPNYSSELNVNALELDDSALYLCASSLSGTGNNEQFFGPGTRLTVL.

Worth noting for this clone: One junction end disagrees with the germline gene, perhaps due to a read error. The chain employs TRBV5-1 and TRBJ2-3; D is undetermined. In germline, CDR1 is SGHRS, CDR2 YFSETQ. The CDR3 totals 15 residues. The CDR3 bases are TGCGTCAGCAGCTTGTATGCGGATAGCACAGATACGCAGTATTTT. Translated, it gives CVSSLYADSTDTQYF.

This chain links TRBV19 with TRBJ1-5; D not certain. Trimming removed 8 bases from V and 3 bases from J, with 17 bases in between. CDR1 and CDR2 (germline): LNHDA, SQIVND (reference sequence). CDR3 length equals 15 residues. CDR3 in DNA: TGTGCCAGTTCTGGGCAGGCCGATCTCAATCAGCCCCAGCATTTT. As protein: CASSGQADLNQPQHF.

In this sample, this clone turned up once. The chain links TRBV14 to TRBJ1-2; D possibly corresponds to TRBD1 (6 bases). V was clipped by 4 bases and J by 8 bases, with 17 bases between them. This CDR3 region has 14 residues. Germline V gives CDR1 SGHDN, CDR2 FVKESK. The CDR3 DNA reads TGTGCCAGCAGCCCACCTGGGTACAGGGCAGGCTACACCTTC. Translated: CASSPPGYRAGYTF.

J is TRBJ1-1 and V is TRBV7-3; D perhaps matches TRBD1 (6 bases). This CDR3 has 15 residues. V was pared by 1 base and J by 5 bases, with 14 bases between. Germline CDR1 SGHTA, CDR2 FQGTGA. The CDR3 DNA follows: TGTGCCAGCAGCTTAAACCCCCTTACAGGGACTGAAGCTTTCTTT. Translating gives CASSLNPLTGTEAFF.